These 27 T cell receptor beta chains came from one sample sequenced in a study of T cell repertoires in cytomegalovirus infection. TCRdb ran MiXCR on the reads and lists one entry per CDR3 protein. In the table there are roughly 570,000 distinct CDR3 sequences, approximately 40% of which are singletons. These receptors are not linked to any known antigen. The sample consisted of cultured PBMCs, taken from culture after CMV antigen stimulation. The receptors derive from a human donor in good health (CMV status not recorded). Some clones in this sample may be carry-over from other donors' samples.

This clonotype has a handful of counts. The chain uses TRBV7-2 and TRBJ2-3, with 11 nucleotides matching TRBD2. The CDR3 sequence is 17 residues long. Germline CDR1 SGHTA, CDR2 FQGNSA. Trimming removed 3 bases from V and 7 bases from J; junction bases left unmatched: 12. The CDR3 DNA reads as TGTGCCAGCAGCTTCCTAGCGGGGGGCCTGCCCGCTAATACGCAGTATTTT. This gives the protein CASSFLAGGLPANTQYF.

The sample holds a few counts of this clonotype. V is TRBV19 and J is TRBJ2-5, with D perhaps matching TRBD1 (6 bases). This CDR3 contains 14 residues. In germline, CDR1 is LNHDA, CDR2 SQIVND (reference sequence). Trimming cost V 7 bases and J 3 bases, with 15 bases left between them. Here the CDR3 DNA reads TGTGCCAGTACCCCGGGACATGGGGAAGAGACCCAGTACTTC. Translated, it gives CASTPGHGEETQYF.

This clonotype was detected many times. DNA for the CDR3: TGTGCCAGCAGCTTACGCGGGGGTCCCTACAATGAGCAGTTCTTC. Encoded protein: CASSLRGGPYNEQFF. The V and J genes are TRBV7-2 and TRBJ2-1; 7 nucleotides line up with TRBD2. V was pared by 2 bases and J by 2 bases, with 3 bases of the junction left unmatched. CDR3 size: 15 residues. Germline assignment: CDR1 SGHTA and CDR2 FQGNSA.

This clonotype was counted only a few times. The rearrangement links TRBV7-2 to TRBJ2-7; TRBD2 matches at 14 bases. J lost 4 bases, V lost 5 bases, and 10 bases had no gene match. The germline V gene encodes CDR1 SGHTA and CDR2 FQGNSA. The CDR3 length is 17 residues. CDR3: CASSRTGTSGSQYEQYF. The DNA of the CDR3 is TGTGCCAGCAGCCGGACAGGGACTAGCGGGAGTCAATACGAGCAGTACTTC.

This clonotype appeared a few times. The chain combines TRBV12-3 or TRBV12-4 with TRBJ1-2, with no clear D. This CDR3 is built from 11 residues. The V gene lost 3 bases and the J gene lost 8 bases, with 7 bases spanning the gap. CDR3 in DNA: TGTGCCAGCAGTTTTGGGCCGGGCTACACCTTC. Translation gives CASSFGPGYTF.

The chain has TRBV19 and TRBJ1-5, with D perhaps matching TRBD1 (6 bases). The germline V gene has CDR1 LNHDA and CDR2 SQIVND (reference sequence). This CDR3 spans 17 amino acids. V dropped 5 bases and J dropped 1 base, with 18 bases sitting between them. The CDR3 DNA is TGTGCCAGTAGTGTTACAGGGCCCACCCGGAGCAATCAGCCCCAGCATTTT. Its protein product is CASSVTGPTRSNQPQHF.

The CDR3 DNA reads TGTGCCAGCAGTCCATCCGACAGACACTATGGCTACACCTTC. It yields the protein CASSPSDRHYGYTF. The chain recombines TRBV28 with TRBJ1-2; TRBD1 is a possible D gene (5 bases). Trimming removed 5 bases from V and 3 bases from J, with 13 bases in between. The CDR3 totals 14 residues. Germline V gene data show CDR1 as MDHEN and CDR2 as SYDVKM.

This chain joins TRBV12-3 or TRBV12-4 and TRBJ1-2, with TRBD1 identical over 8 bases. V lost 6 bases, J lost 1 base, and 7 bases stayed unmatched. This CDR3 region has 15 residues. The CDR3 reads CASSRGQAINYGYTF. Here the CDR3 DNA reads TGTGCCAGCAGCCGGGGACAGGCGATTAACTATGGCTACACCTTC.

This clonotype came up a few times. The chain links TRBV7-2 to TRBJ2-7, with D maybe TRBD2 (6 bases). The CDR3 is made up of 15 amino acids. The germline V gene encodes CDR1 SGHTA and CDR2 FQGNSA. V was cut by 5 bases and J by 2 bases, with 16 bases left in between. CDR3 loop: CASSPAGTGPYEQYF. The CDR3 DNA sequence: TGTGCCAGCAGCCCTGCCGGGACTGGTCCCTACGAGCAGTACTTC. Full variable domain (missing parts from reference TRBV7-2 and TRBJ2-7): GAGVSQSPSNKVTEKGKDVELRCDPISGHTALYWYRQSLGQGLEFLIYFQGNSAPDKSGLPSDRFSAERTGGSVSTLTIQRTQQEDSAVYLCASSPAGTGPYEQYFGPGTRLTVT.

The chain joins TRBV25-1 to TRBJ1-1, with D possibly TRBD1 on 5 matching bases. The CDR3 runs 11 residues. Germline CDR1 is MGHDK and CDR2 is SYGVNS. Trimming shortened V by 6 bases and J by 4 bases, and 6 bases separated the two germline ends. The CDR3 loop reads CASRTATEAFF. The DNA of the CDR3 is TGTGCCAGCAGGACAGCCACTGAAGCTTTCTTT.

The CDR3 protein is CSARAGLAGETQYF. CDR3 nucleotides: TGCAGTGCTAGAGCGGGACTAGCAGGGGAGACCCAGTACTTC. The V gene is TRBV20-1, the J gene TRBJ2-5, with 9 nucleotides matching TRBD2. CDR3 length equals 14 residues. The V and J ends lost 1 base and 5 bases, in that order; junction bases with no gene match: 5. Germline-derived CDR1 and CDR2 are DFQATT and SNEGSKA (reference sequence).

The rearrangement uses TRBV5-4 and TRBJ1-2; the D gene is possibly TRBD1 (6 bases). The CDR3 has 16 amino acids. Looked up from germline, CDR1 is SGHNT and CDR2 is YYREEE (reference sequence). The ends were cut back, 4 bases at V and 0 bases at J, with 16 bases in the middle. The CDR3 loop reads CASSRAGTISNYGYTF. In DNA, the CDR3 is TGTGCCAGCAGCAGGGCCGGGACAATCTCTAACTATGGCTACACCTTC.

The chain is built from TRBV5-4 and TRBJ2-1; TRBD1 aligns across 8 bases. The CDR3 has 11 residues. Trimming took 4 bases from V and 15 from J; bases not matched to a gene: 6. CDR1 SGHNT and CDR2 YYREEE come from the germline V gene (reference sequence). CDR3 DNA sequence: TGTGCCAGCAGCCGTGGACAGGGAAGGTTCTTC. It translates to CASSRGQGRFF.

The V and J genes are TRBV20-1 and TRBJ2-1; TRBD1 matches 8 bases. The V segment lost 6 bases and the J segment 4 bases; nucleotides outside the gene matches: 17. This CDR3 is 17 amino acids long. Germline V gene data show CDR1 as DFQATT and CDR2 as SNEGSKA (reference sequence). The CDR3: CSALPSPRGRLYNEQFF. As DNA, the CDR3 is TGCAGTGCCTTACCCAGCCCCAGGGGGCGTCTTTACAATGAGCAGTTCTTC.

V gene TRBV7-4 combines with J gene TRBJ2-1; possible D gene TRBD2, 6 bases. V lost 5 bases and J lost 4, with 18 bases in between. In germline, CDR1 is SGHVT, CDR2 SQSDAQ. The CDR3 totals 16 residues. The CDR3 loop reads CASSPPKLGRYNEQFF. The CDR3 coding sequence is TGTGCCAGCAGCCCCCCAAAACTAGGGAGGTACAATGAGCAGTTCTTC. Drawing the rest from reference TRBV7-4 and TRBJ2-1, the complete variable domain is GAGVSQSPRYKVAKRGRDVALRCDSISGHVTLYWYRQTLGQGSEVLTYSQSDAQRDKSGRPSGRFSAERPERSVSTLKIQRTEQGDSAVYLCASSPPKLGRYNEQFFGPGTRLTVL.

The chain recombines TRBV12-3 or TRBV12-4 with TRBJ1-6; the D is unclear. This CDR3 comprises 15 residues. Deletions cut 2 bases from V and 7 bases from J, with 12 bases between. This CDR3 is CASSLQGLVNSPLHF. The DNA for the CDR3 is TGTGCCAGCAGTTTACAAGGGTTGGTGAATTCACCCCTCCACTTT.

Only a few counts were recorded for this clonotype. The chain links TRBV7-2 to TRBJ2-7, with 8 bases lining up with TRBD2. Germline CDR1 and CDR2: SGHTA and FQGNSA. The junction had 5 bases not matched to a gene; V was cut back by 1 base and J by 3 bases. This CDR3 comprises 15 residues. The CDR3 DNA reads as TGTGCCAGCAGCTTAGAGGGGACTAGTATCTACGAGCAGTACTTC. This gives the protein CASSLEGTSIYEQYF.

This clonotype was counted a single time. The chain recombines TRBV7-8 with TRBJ2-6; D assignment may be TRBD1 or TRBD2 (5 bases each). Germline lookup yields CDR1 SGHVS and CDR2 FQNEAQ. This CDR3 is 16 amino acids long. Trimming stripped 4 bases from V and 0 bases from J, with 10 bases between. For the CDR3, the DNA is TGTGCCAGCAGCTCAAGAGGGGTCTCTGGGGCCAACGTCCTGACTTTC. As protein: CASSSRGVSGANVLTF.

This clonotype was found many times. V gene TRBV12-3 or TRBV12-4 combines with J gene TRBJ1-4, with D tentatively TRBD1 (6 bases). The CDR3 spans 13 residues. V gave up 6 bases and J gave up 7 bases, with 12 bases separating them. CDR3 protein: CASSQQGGEKLFF. The CDR3 region has the DNA TGTGCCAGCAGCCAACAGGGAGGTGAAAAACTGTTTTTT.

The V and J genes are TRBV6-1 and TRBJ2-7, with D unclear. The CDR3 is 14 amino acids. Germline CDR1 MNHNS, CDR2 SASEGT. With 0 bases removed from V and 2 bases from J, the gap between germline ends came to 8 bases. In nucleotides, the CDR3 is TGTGCCAGCAGTGAAGCGCAAGGGACCTACGAGCAGTACTTC. Translation: CASSEAQGTYEQYF.

This chain uses TRBV19 with TRBJ1-6; D remains unclear. V gave up 3 bases and J gave up 6 bases, with 6 bases separating them. Germline V gene lookup returns CDR1 LNHDA and CDR2 SQIVND (reference sequence). The CDR3 extends over 13 amino acids. DNA for the CDR3: TGTGCCAGTAGTATGATATTTAATTCACCCCTCCACTTT. Translation gives CASSMIFNSPLHF.

V and J are TRBV5-1 and TRBJ1-6, with a possible D match to TRBD1 (6 bases). Trimming cost V 5 bases and J 8 bases, with 14 bases left between them. The CDR3 totals 14 residues. Germline CDR1 and CDR2: SGHRS and YFSETQ. In nucleotides, the CDR3 is TGCGCCAGCAGTTCAGGGGTAGCTCATTCACCCCTCCACTTT. Protein: CASSSGVAHSPLHF.

CDR3 protein: CASGLVLSSRRATQYF. In nucleotides, the CDR3 is TGTGCTAGTGGTTTGGTACTTTCATCCCGCAGAGCTACGCAGTATTTT. The V call is TRBV12-5, the J call TRBJ2-3; D is ambiguous. The CDR3 extends over 16 amino acids. Germline V gene sequence: CDR1 LGHNT, CDR2 FRNRAP. V was trimmed by 0 bases and J by 8 bases, leaving 18 bases between them. Filled out from reference TRBV12-5 and TRBJ2-3, the complete variable domain reads DARVTQTPRHKVTEMGQEVTMRCQPILGHNTVFWYRQTMMQGLELLAYFRNRAPLDDSGMPKDRFSAEMPDATLATLKIQPSEPRDSAVYFCASGLVLSSRRATQYFGPGTRLTVL.

The V call is TRBV20-1, the J call TRBJ1-1; D call uncertain. This CDR3 has 14 residues. Germline V CDR1 and CDR2: DFQATT, SNEGSKA (reference sequence). With 0 bases removed from V and 1 base from J, the gap between germline ends came to 9 bases. CDR3 coding DNA: TGCAGTGCTAGAGATGGGAGGACGAACACTGAAGCTTTCTTT. This sequence encodes CSARDGRTNTEAFF.

This chain joins TRBV18 and TRBJ2-7; 10 positions agree with TRBD1. Trimming at V came to 3 bases and at J to 5 bases, leaving 13 bases not matched to a gene. The CDR3 loop spans 17 amino acids. In germline, CDR1 is KGHSH, CDR2 LQKENI. CDR3 loop: CASSPTPGTGVFNEQYF. The CDR3 DNA reads as TGTGCCAGCTCACCTACTCCCGGGACAGGGGTTTTCAACGAGCAGTACTTC.

The table lists this clonotype with many counts. This sequence joins TRBV7-2 and TRBJ1-4; no firm D call. Trimming left V 4 bases short and J 5 bases short, with 14 bases between. CDR1 and CDR2 (germline): SGHTA, FQGNSA. CDR3 length: 15 amino acids. The CDR3 bases are TGTGCCAGCAGCTCTCGGATGGGCCCCAATGAAAAACTGTTTTTT. Protein product: CASSSRMGPNEKLFF.

The rearrangement joins TRBV7-9 to TRBJ2-7; no definite D call. Trimming left V 5 bases short and J 3 bases short, with 11 bases between. The CDR3 loop spans 13 amino acids. CDR1 is SEHNR, CDR2 FQNEAQ, per germline (reference sequence). The DNA of the CDR3 is TGTGCCAGCAGCCCCCCCCCGGACTACGAGCAGTACTTC. Translated, it gives CASSPPPDYEQYF.